This TCR beta chain was retrieved from a study of blood T cell repertoires in COVID-19. Study summary: Italy, Spain and the United States were the sources of the convalescent and acute COVID-19 samples. Sources were T cells, B-cell-depleted T cells, or PBMCs; the material itself was cDNA or gDNA.

The authors' processing: Estimation of nucleated cell counts relied on the amplification of reference gene primers. Method: immunoSEQ multiplex PCR; TCRdb's copy keeps in-frame clones and lacks some. V and J calls and clone size are as listed in that table; D and trimming were resolved from the DNA. The table has roughly 130,000 clones, about 92% seen once. Germline V gene lookup returns CDR1 MNHEY and CDR2 SVGAGI. This CDR3 comprises 10 residues. The ends were cut back, 6 bases at V and 7 bases at J, with 6 bases in the middle. The sequencing input was peripheral blood. The chain employs TRBV6-5 and TRBJ1-2; D unresolved. The origin of this receptor is a man aged 45-65 years with active COVID-19. The CDR3 DNA reads as TGTGCCAGCAGGGAGACTGGCTACACCTTC. It is translated as CASRETGYTF.